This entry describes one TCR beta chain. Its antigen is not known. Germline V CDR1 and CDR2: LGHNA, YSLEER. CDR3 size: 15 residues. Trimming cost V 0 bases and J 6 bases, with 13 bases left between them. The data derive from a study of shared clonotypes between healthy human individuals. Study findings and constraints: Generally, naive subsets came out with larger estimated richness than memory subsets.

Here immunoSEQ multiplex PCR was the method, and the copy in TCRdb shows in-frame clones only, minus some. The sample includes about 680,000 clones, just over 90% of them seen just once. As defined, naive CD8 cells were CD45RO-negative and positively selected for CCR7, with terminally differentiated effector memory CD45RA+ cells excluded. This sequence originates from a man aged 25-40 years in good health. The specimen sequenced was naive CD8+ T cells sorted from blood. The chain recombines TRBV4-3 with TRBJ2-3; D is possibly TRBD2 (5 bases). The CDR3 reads CASSQDPGEGDTQYF. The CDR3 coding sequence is TGCGCCAGCAGCCAAGATCCCGGGGAAGGGGATACGCAGTATTTT.